The 8 T cell receptor beta chains presented below share a single source sample, sequenced in a study of blood T cell repertoires in COVID-19 (dated by TCRdb to the early 2020s). Library preparation used the immunoSEQ multiplex PCR assay. TCRdb re-hosts the immuneACCESS table, in-frame sequences only. Its copies lack some clones; in the studies checked, an unresolved V gene accounts for under half of them, and the cause for the rest is not known. Counted in this sample were about 180,000 clones; approximately 89% of them appeared once. Approximately 2.5% of the sample is in the top ten clones. The source material was PBMCs or T cells enriched from blood (not recorded which). These receptors all stem from a woman aged 40 to 50 with acute COVID-19.

The CDR3 here is CASSPSGQRETQYF. The CDR3 DNA follows: TGTGCCAGTAGTCCATCGGGACAGCGGGAGACCCAGTACTTC. This sequence joins TRBV19 and TRBJ2-5; 7 bases are a match to TRBD1. The CDR3 runs to 14 residues. Losses at the gene ends were 5 bases for V and 5 bases for J; bases not matched to a gene: 8. Germline V lookup: CDR1 LNHDA, CDR2 SQIVND (reference sequence).

The chain has TRBV19 and TRBJ1-4; no reliable D call. Germline V lookup: CDR1 LNHDA, CDR2 SQIVND (reference sequence). The CDR3 contains 15 residues. The V end lost 0 bases, the J end lost 0 bases, and 5 bases lay between the germline ends. The CDR3, as DNA: TGTGCCAGTAGTATAGATGCGGCAACTAATGAAAAACTGTTTTTT. This gives the protein CASSIDAATNEKLFF.

The chain carries TRBV19 and TRBJ1-5, with D maybe TRBD1 (6 bases). There are 15 residues in the CDR3. The V end lost 8 bases, the J end lost 4 bases, and 18 bases lay between the germline ends. Looked up from germline, CDR1 is LNHDA and CDR2 is SQIVND (reference sequence). CDR3 in amino acids: CASADRPLGNQPQHF. The CDR3 bases are TGTGCCAGTGCGGACAGACCTTTGGGAAATCAGCCCCAGCATTTT. The full variable domain, its missing parts supplied by reference TRBV19 and TRBJ1-5, is DGGITQSPKYLFRKEGQNVTLSCEQNLNHDAMYWYRQDPGQGLRLIYYSQIVNDFQKGDIAEGYSVSREKKESFPLTVTSAQKNPTAFYLCASADRPLGNQPQHFGDGTRLSIL.

The V gene is TRBV14, the J gene TRBJ2-1; weak D call: TRBD2 (5 bases). This CDR3 contains 15 residues. CDR1 is SGHDN, CDR2 FVKESK, per germline. V was trimmed by 4 bases and J by 0 bases, leaving 10 bases between them. The CDR3 sequence: CASSRQRSSYNEQFF. CDR3 nucleotides: TGTGCCAGCAGCCGTCAGCGGAGCTCCTACAATGAGCAGTTCTTC.

V usage is TRBV4-1 and J usage is TRBJ2-3, with TRBD2 identical over 11 bases. The CDR3 is 17 residues long. Per germline, CDR1 MGHRA and CDR2 YSYEKL. V shed 4 bases, J shed 4 bases, and the junction held 10 bases outside the gene matches. Here the CDR3 reads CASSRVWGLAVSDTQYF. CDR3 DNA sequence: TGCGCCAGCAGCCGAGTTTGGGGACTAGCGGTTTCAGATACGCAGTATTTT.

This clone has just one count. The J gene is TRBJ1-4, the V gene TRBV4-3; the D is unclear. The CDR3 length is 14 residues. The germline V gene has CDR1 LGHNA and CDR2 YSLEER. V shed 0 bases and J shed 10 bases, with 12 bases lying between them. The CDR3 protein is CASSQDRTLAKLFF. CDR3 coding DNA: TGCGCCAGCAGCCAAGATCGCACCCTGGCAAAACTGTTTTTT.

V is TRBV29-1 and J is TRBJ2-7; TRBD1 aligns across 10 bases. This CDR3 has 14 amino acids. Germline values: CDR1 SQVTM, CDR2 ANQGSEA. Trimming at V came to 3 bases and at J to 2 bases, leaving 4 bases not matched to a gene. The CDR3 loop is CSVESDRGAYEQYF. The DNA of the CDR3 is TGCAGCGTTGAGTCGGACAGGGGGGCCTACGAGCAGTACTTC.

This rearrangement joins TRBV30 to TRBJ1-4; the D is unclear. The CDR3 contains 12 residues. Germline CDR1 is GTSNPN and CDR2 is SVGIG (reference sequence). Trimming took off 0 bases at V and 8 bases at J, with 7 bases between the two ends. The CDR3 DNA is TGTGCCTGGAGTGTTCCGGGGGAAAAACTGTTTTTT. Translating it yields CAWSVPGEKLFF.